This T cell receptor beta chain was found in a study of cytomegalovirus exposure and HLA in healthy donors. CDR1 is MDHEN, CDR2 SYDVKM, per germline. This CDR3 is 12 amino acids long. Amplification used 60 Vbeta primers and 13 Jbeta primers. This table comes from immunoSEQ multiplex PCR, and its TCRdb copy is limited to in-frame clones, with some not included. Of a few hundred thousand clones listed, 81% are singletons. The rearrangement links TRBV28 to TRBJ2-5; D remains ambiguous. The J call is doubtful: the DNA matches TRBJ2-7 better. Sequencing was done on a sample of PBMCs. This receptor was obtained from a woman aged 60 to 75 in good health and CMV-seropositive. CDR3 amino acids: CASSFGDYEQYF. The CDR3 DNA is TGTGCCAGCAGTTTTGGGGACTACGAGCAGTACTTC.